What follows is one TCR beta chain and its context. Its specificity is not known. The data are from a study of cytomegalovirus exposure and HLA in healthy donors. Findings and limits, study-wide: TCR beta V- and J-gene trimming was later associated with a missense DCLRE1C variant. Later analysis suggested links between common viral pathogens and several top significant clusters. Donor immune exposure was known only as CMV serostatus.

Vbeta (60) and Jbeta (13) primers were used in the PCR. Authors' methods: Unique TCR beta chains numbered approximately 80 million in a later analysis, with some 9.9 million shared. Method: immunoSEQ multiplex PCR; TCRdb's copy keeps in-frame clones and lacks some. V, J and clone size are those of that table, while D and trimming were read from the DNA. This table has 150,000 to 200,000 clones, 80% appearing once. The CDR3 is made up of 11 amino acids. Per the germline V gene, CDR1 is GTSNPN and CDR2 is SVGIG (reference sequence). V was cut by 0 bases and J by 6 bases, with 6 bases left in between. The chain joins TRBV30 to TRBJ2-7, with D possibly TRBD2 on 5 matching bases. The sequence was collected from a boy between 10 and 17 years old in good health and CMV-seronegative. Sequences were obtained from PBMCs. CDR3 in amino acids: CAWSVGSEQYF. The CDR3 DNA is TGTGCCTGGAGTGTGGGGAGCGAGCAGTACTTC.